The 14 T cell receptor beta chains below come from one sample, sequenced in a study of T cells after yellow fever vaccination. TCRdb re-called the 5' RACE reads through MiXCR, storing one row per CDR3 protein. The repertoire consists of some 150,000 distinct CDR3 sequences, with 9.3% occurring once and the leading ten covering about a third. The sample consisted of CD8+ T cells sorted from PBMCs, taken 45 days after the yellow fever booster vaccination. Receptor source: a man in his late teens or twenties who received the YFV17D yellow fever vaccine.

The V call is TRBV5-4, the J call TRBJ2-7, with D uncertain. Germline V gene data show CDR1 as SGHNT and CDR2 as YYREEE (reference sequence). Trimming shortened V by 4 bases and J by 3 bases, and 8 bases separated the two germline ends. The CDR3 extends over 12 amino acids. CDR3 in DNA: TGTGCCAGCAGCCACTACCTCTACGAGCAGTACTTC. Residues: CASSHYLYEQYF.

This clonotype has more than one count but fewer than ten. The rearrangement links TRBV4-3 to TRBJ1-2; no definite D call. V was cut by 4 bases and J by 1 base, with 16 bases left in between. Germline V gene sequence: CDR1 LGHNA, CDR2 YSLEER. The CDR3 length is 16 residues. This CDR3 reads CASSPYAQGVNYGYTF. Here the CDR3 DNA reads TGCGCCAGCAGCCCCTACGCACAAGGAGTTAACTATGGCTACACCTTC.

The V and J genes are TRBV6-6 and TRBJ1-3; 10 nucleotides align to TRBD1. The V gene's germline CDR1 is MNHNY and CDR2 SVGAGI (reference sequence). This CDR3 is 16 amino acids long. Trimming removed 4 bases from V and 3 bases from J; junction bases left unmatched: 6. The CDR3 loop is CASSSVTGGFGNTIYF. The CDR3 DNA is TGTGCCAGCAGTTCCGTGACAGGGGGCTTTGGAAACACCATATATTTT.

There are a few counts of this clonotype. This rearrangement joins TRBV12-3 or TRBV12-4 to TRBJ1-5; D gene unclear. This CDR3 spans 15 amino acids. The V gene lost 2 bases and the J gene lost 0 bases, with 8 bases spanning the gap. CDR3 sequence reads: CASSLSPYSNQPQHF. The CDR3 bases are TGTGCCAGCAGTTTATCCCCGTATAGCAATCAGCCCCAGCATTTT.

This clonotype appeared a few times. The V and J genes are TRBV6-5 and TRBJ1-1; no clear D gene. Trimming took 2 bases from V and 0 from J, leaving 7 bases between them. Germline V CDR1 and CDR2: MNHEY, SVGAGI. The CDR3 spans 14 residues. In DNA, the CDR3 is TGTGCCAGCAGTTACCAGGATCTGAACACTGAAGCTTTCTTT. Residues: CASSYQDLNTEAFF.

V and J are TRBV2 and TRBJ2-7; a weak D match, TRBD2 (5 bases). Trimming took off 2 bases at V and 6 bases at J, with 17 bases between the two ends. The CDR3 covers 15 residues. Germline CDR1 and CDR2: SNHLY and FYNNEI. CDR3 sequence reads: CASSEWSGMSSEQYV. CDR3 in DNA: TGTGCCAGCAGTGAATGGTCGGGGATGAGTTCCGAGCAGTACGTC.

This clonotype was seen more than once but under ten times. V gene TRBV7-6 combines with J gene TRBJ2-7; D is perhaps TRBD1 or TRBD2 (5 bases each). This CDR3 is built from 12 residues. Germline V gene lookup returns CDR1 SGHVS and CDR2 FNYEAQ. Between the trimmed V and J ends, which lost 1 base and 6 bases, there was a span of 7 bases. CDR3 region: CASSLGGVEQYF. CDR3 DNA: TGTGCCAGCAGCTTAGGAGGGGTCGAGCAGTACTTC. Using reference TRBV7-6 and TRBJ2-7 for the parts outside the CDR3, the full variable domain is GAGVSQSPRYKVTKRGQDVALRCDPISGHVSLYWYRQALGQGPEFLTYFNYEAQQDKSGLPNDRFSAERPEGSISTLTIQRTEQRDSAMYRCASSLGGVEQYFGPGTRLTVT.

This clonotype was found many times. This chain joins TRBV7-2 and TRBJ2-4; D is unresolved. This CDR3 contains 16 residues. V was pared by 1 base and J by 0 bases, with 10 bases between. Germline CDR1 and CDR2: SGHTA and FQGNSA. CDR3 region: CASSLGPFRAKNIQYF. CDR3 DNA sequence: TGTGCCAGCAGCTTAGGGCCATTTCGAGCCAAAAACATTCAGTACTTC.

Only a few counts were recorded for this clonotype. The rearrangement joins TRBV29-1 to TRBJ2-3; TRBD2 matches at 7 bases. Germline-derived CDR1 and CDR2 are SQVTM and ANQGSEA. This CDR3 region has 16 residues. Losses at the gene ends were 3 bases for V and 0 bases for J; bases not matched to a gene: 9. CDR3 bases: TGCAGCGTTGACGGACTAGTGGGGCCTAGCACAGATACGCAGTATTTT. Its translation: CSVDGLVGPSTDTQYF.

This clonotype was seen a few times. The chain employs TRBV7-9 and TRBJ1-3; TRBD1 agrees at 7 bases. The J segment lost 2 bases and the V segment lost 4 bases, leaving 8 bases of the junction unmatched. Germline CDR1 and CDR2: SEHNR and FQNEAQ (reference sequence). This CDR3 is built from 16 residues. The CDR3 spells CASSSTGNFAGNTIYF. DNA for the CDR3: TGTGCCAGCAGCTCGACAGGGAATTTTGCTGGAAACACCATATATTTT. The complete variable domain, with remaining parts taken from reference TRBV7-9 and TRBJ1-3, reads DTGVSQNPRHKITKRGQNVTFRCDPISEHNRLYWYRQTLGQGPEFLTYFQNEAQLEKSRLLSDRFSAERPKGSFSTLEIQRTEQGDSAMYLCASSSTGNFAGNTIYFGEGSWLTVV.

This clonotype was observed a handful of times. CDR3 residues: CASSLSGGQETQYF. The CDR3 DNA reads TGTGCCAGCAGCCTTAGCGGGGGGCAAGAGACCCAGTACTTC. The chain is built from TRBV9 and TRBJ2-5, with 10 bases identical to TRBD2. The CDR3 is 14 residues long. Per the germline V gene, CDR1 is SGDLS and CDR2 is YYNGEE. The J segment lost 2 bases and the V segment lost 4 bases, leaving 2 bases of the junction unmatched.

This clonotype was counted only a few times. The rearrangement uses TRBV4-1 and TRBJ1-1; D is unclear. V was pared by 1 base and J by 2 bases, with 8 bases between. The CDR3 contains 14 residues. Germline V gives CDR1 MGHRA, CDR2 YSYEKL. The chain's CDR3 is CASSQAAVNTEAFF. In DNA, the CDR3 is TGCGCCAGCAGCCAAGCGGCAGTCAACACTGAAGCTTTCTTT.

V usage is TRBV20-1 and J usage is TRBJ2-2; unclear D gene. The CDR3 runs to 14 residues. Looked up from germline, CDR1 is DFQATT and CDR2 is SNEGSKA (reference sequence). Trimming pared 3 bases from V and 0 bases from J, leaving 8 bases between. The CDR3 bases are TGCAGTGCTAGGCGGCAGGCGAACACCGGGGAGCTGTTTTTT. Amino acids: CSARRQANTGELFF.

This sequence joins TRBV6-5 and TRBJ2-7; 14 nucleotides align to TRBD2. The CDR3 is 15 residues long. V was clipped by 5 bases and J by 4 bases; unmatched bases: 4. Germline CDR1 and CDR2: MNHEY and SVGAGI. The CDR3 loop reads CASSPTSGGAYEQYF. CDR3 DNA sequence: TGTGCCAGCAGTCCGACTAGCGGGGGGGCGTACGAGCAGTACTTC.